The sequence of this T cell receptor (beta chain) was determined in a study of cytomegalovirus exposure and HLA in healthy donors. The CDR3 totals 14 residues. From germline, CDR1 is LNHDA and CDR2 SQIVND (reference sequence). V was clipped by 3 bases and J by 2 bases; unmatched bases: 1. The PCR was carried out with 60 Vbeta primers and 13 Jbeta primers. Clones were sequenced by immunoSEQ multiplex PCR, and TCRdb holds only the in-frame ones, with some missing. Seen here are around 220,000 clones, roughly 80% observed once, and the top ten hold roughly a sixth. The study, taken as a whole, reports: Across donors, most TCRs were seen rarely, yet some public ones were widespread.

This clone was picked up one time. The antigen remains unidentified. The chain is built from TRBV19 and TRBJ2-7, with TRBD2 matching 10 bases. The specimen sequenced was PBMCs. The sequence was obtained from a middle-aged man in good health and CMV-seronegative. The CDR3 here is CASSILAGAYEQYF. The CDR3 DNA follows: TGTGCCAGTAGTATTCTAGCGGGAGCCTACGAGCAGTACTTC.